This T cell receptor (beta chain) was identified in a study of beta chain features in type 1 diabetes. General study results and limits: HLA influence on TCRB rearrangement stayed unresolved here. An over-representation of cells with high TCR expression could result from cDNA sequencing. Type 1 diabetes patients showed a moderate but significant shortening of TCRB CDR3s in all four CD4+ subsets.

V lost 5 bases, J lost 7 bases, and 10 bases stayed unmatched. Germline V CDR1 and CDR2: LNHDA, SQIVND (reference sequence). The CDR3 is 15 residues long. What was sequenced were expressed TCRB transcripts, since all of the isolated RNA had been reverse transcribed. Using immunoSEQ multiplex PCR, the repertoire was profiled, and TCRdb retains in-frame clones only, with some absent. The repertoire consists of under 300,000 clones, with roughly 25% occurring once and the leading ten covering about 0.012%. All of the sorted populations showed purity greater than 98%. Concerning this clone itself: The antigen is unknown.

The TCR sequence derives from a woman in her thirties with type 1 diabetes. The chain carries TRBV19 and TRBJ1-4, with 7 bases aligning to TRBD1. Specimen: naive CD4+ T cells from blood. The DNA of the CDR3 is TGTGCCAGTAGTCCGCGACAGGGTCGGAGTGAAAAACTGTTTTTT. Its protein product is CASSPRQGRSEKLFF.